The rows below give T cell receptor beta chains drawn from one sample of a study of graft-versus-host responses after intestinal transplantation. Method: immunoSEQ multiplex PCR; TCRdb's copy keeps in-frame clones and lacks some. This sample has around 90,000 clones, with 85% to 95% found just once. Antigen specificity for these receptors is unknown. The material sequenced was unstimulated CD8+ T cells sorted from spleen or lymph node cells, taken before transplant. Receptors originate from a human donor who was the organ donor for an intestinal transplant. Both conserved end residues are part of each CDR3. The D gene is left open where the match is weak. Size is stated for part of the rows, as once, few or many counts, or as a class when the clone is expanded.

j_gene | v_gene | abundance | d_gene | CDR3nt | CDR3aa
TRBJ1-5 | TRBV7-2 | NA | NA | TGTGCCAGCAGCGAGGGGGTTACTGTCGGTCAGCCCCAGCATTTT | CASSEGVTVGQPQHF
TRBJ1-2 | TRBV5-1 | NA | NA | TGCGCCAGCAGCCTCGGAGCCAATGGCTACACCTTC | CASSLGANGYTF
TRBJ2-3 | TRBV5-4 | NA | TRBD2 | TGTGCCAGCAGCTTGTTAAGCGGGGGGGCTACAGATACGCAGTATTTT | CASSLLSGGATDTQYF
TRBJ2-7 | TRBV29-1 | NA | NA | TGCAGCGTTAAAGAGGAGGCATACGAGCAGTACTTC | CSVKEEAYEQYF
TRBJ2-2 | TRBV6-1 | NA | TRBD1 | TGTGCCAGCACCGCCGACAGGGGGGCTGCCGGGGAGCTGTTTTTT | CASTADRGAAGELFF
TRBJ2-7 | TRBV5-1 | NA | NA | TGCGCCAGCAGCCCCGGGAGGGACAGGGCCCACGAGCAGTACTTC | CASSPGRDRAHEQYF
TRBJ2-3 | TRBV7-8 | NA | TRBD2 | TGTGCCAGCAGCTTATCCGGACTAGCGCCGAGCACAGATACGCAGTATTTT | CASSLSGLAPSTDTQYF
TRBJ1-5 | TRBV7-7 | NA | NA | TGTGCTAGCAGCTCCGCCCTCGCAACAGGGCACAATCAGCCCCAGCATTTT | CASSSALATGHNQPQHF
TRBJ1-1 | TRBV5-4 | NA | TRBD1 | TGTGCCAGCAGCTGGGACAGCCACATTGCTGAAGCTTTCTTT | CASSWDSHIAEAFF
TRBJ2-3 | TRBV4-2 | NA | TRBD2 | TGTGCCAGCAGCCAAGAGGTAGTGGGACTAGCGGCAGATACGCAGTATTTT | CASSQEVVGLAADTQYF
TRBJ2-7 | TRBV7-8 | NA | TRBD1 | TGTGCCAGCAGCTTAGTCAGGTTTCTGTGGGACAGGGGTTCCTACGAGCAGTACTTC | CASSLVRFLWDRGSYEQYF
TRBJ2-7 | TRBV9 | NA | TRBD1 | TGTGCCAGCAGCACCACACCGGGACAGGGCTACGAGCAGTACTTC | CASSTTPGQGYEQYF
TRBJ1-3 | TRBV7-2 | NA | NA | TGTGCCAGCAGCCCCCACGGGGGGGCTGGCGGAAACACCATATATTTT | CASSPHGGAGGNTIYF
TRBJ2-7 | TRBV28 | NA | NA | TGTGCCAGCAGTTTAAGCGGTGACTCCTACGAGCAGTACTTC | CASSLSGDSYEQYF
TRBJ2-1 | TRBV4-1 | NA | NA | TGCGCCAGCAGCCAAGACAGGGCCGGGAGCGCTTACAATGAGCAGTTCTTC | CASSQDRAGSAYNEQFF
TRBJ2-5 | TRBV4-1 | NA | NA | TGCGCCAGCAGCCGGGACAACCAAGAGACCCAGTACTTC | CASSRDNQETQYF
TRBJ1-4 | TRBV21-1 | NA | NA | TGTGCCAGTCCCGGGGCTAATGAAAAACTGTTTTTT | CASPGANEKLFF
TRBJ2-2 | TRBV5-4 | NA | TRBD2 | TGTGCCAGCAGCCCGTCTAGCGGGGTAGGTGGCACCGGGGAGCTGTTTTTT | CASSPSSGVGGTGELFF
TRBJ2-2 | TRBV6-1 | NA | NA | TGTGCCAGCAGTGAAGCCCCATCAGGGATGAACACCGGGGAGCTGTTTTTT | CASSEAPSGMNTGELFF
TRBJ2-1 | TRBV6-4 | NA | TRBD1 | TGTGCCAGCAGTGACTCCCAGACAGGGGTCGATGAGCAGTTCTTC | CASSDSQTGVDEQFF
TRBJ1-4 | TRBV7-2 | NA | TRBD1 | TGTGCCAGCAGCTTAGTCGGACAGGCGGAAAAACTGTTTTTT | CASSLVGQAEKLFF
TRBJ1-1 | TRBV29-1 | NA | NA | TGCAGCGTTGACATCAACACTGAAGCTTTCTTT | CSVDINTEAFF
TRBJ2-7 | TRBV28 | NA | TRBD2 | TGTGCCAGCAGTTTACTAGCGGGAGCCTCCTACGAGCAGTACTTC | CASSLLAGASYEQYF
TRBJ1-5 | TRBV27 | NA | NA | TGTGCCAGCCGAAACCGGGGAGGCTCCTCGAATCAGCCCCAGCATTTT | CASRNRGGSSNQPQHF
TRBJ2-1 | TRBV7-3 | NA | NA | TGTGCCAGCAGCCCCCAGTTTAAGCGGGTCCACTACAATGAGCAGTTCTTC | CASSPQFKRVHYNEQFF
TRBJ1-1 | TRBV2 | once | NA | TGTGCCAGAGAGGGAGAAGGGAACACTGAAGCTTTCTTT | CAREGEGNTEAFF
TRBJ2-1 | TRBV9 | NA | TRBD2 | TGTGCCAGCAGCGGGACACTAGCGGGAGTTGATGAGCAGTTCTTC | CASSGTLAGVDEQFF
TRBJ2-1 | TRBV7-6 | NA | NA | TGTGCCAGCAGCCCAAGGGCCGGCAGGGAAGGCTACAATGAGCAGTTCTTC | CASSPRAGREGYNEQFF
TRBJ1-2 | TRBV7-9 | NA | NA | TGTGCCAGCAGCTTAGGGGGGGAGGCAGCCTCGGGCTACACCTTC | CASSLGGEAASGYTF
TRBJ2-7 | TRBV11-2 | NA | TRBD2 | TGTGCCAGCAGCCCCGGGACTACCCTACGTGAGTACTTC | CASSPGTTLREYF
TRBJ2-1 | TRBV27 | NA | TRBD2 | TGTGCCAGCAGTCCCCGCAGCGGGGACTACAATGAGCAGTTCTTC | CASSPRSGDYNEQFF
TRBJ2-1 | TRBV4-1 | NA | NA | TGCGCCAGCAGCCAAGTATGGGGGGGCGGTACGTACAATGAGCAGTTCTTC | CASSQVWGGGTYNEQFF
TRBJ2-7 | TRBV7-6 | NA | NA | TGTGCCAGCAGCTTAGGTCCGACAGGTGCGTGGGAGCAGTACTTC | CASSLGPTGAWEQYF
TRBJ2-3 | TRBV10-1 | NA | TRBD2 | TGCGCCAGCAAGGGGACTAGCGGGAGGGCCCTCCCCTCCCCTGATAACACAGATACGCAGTATTTT | CASKGTSGRALPSPDNTDTQYF
TRBJ2-5 | TRBV7-2 | NA | TRBD2 | TGTGCCAGCAGCTTATGGGCTAGCGGGGGCCAAGAGACCCAGTACTTC | CASSLWASGGQETQYF
TRBJ2-1 | TRBV28 | NA | NA | TGTGCCAGCAGTTCCCCCCAGGAACGCTCCTACAATGAGCAGTTCTTC | CASSSPQERSYNEQFF
TRBJ2-7 | TRBV19 | NA | TRBD2 | TGTGCCAGTAGTCTTGGGACTATAACCTACGAGCAGTACTTC | CASSLGTITYEQYF
TRBJ1-3 | TRBV19 | NA | NA | TGTGCCAGTAGTGGAGGATGGAGCTCTGGAAACACCATATATTTT | CASSGGWSSGNTIYF
TRBJ2-7 | TRBV2 | few | NA | TGTGCCAGCAGTGACCCTAGCCGAGACTACGAGCAGTACTTC | CASSDPSRDYEQYF
TRBJ1-1 | TRBV19 | NA | NA | TGTGCCAGTAGTATAGATTTGCCTCCCGGGATGAACACTGAAGCTTTCTTT | CASSIDLPPGMNTEAFF
TRBJ1-2 | TRBV19 | NA | NA | TGTGCCAGTAGTATTGGGGACTACATATCTAGCTATGGCTACACCTTC | CASSIGDYISSYGYTF
TRBJ1-1 | TRBV5-1 | NA | TRBD1 | TGCGCCAGCAGCTCCGGGACAGAGGAGGACCAGGGTGAAGCTTTCTTT | CASSSGTEEDQGEAFF
TRBJ2-2 | TRBV27 | NA | NA | TGTGCCTCCTCCGAGGAGGGCAACACCGGGGAGCTGTTTTTT | CASSEEGNTGELFF
TRBJ2-4 | TRBV7-7 | NA | NA | TGTGCTAGCAGCTTACAGGGATCGGAAGCCAAAAACATTCAGTACTTC | CASSLQGSEAKNIQYF
TRBJ2-1 | TRBV5-4 | NA | NA | TGTGCCAGCAGCTTGGGCCAGGGTAGCGAGCAGTTCTTC | CASSLGQGSEQFF
TRBJ2-7 | TRBV7-9 | NA | TRBD1 | TGTGCCAGCAGCGAAGCTCAATCAGGGACAGAGTTTCACTTC | CASSEAQSGTEFHF
TRBJ2-5 | TRBV7-3 | once | TRBD2 | TGTGCCAGCAGCTCCCTAGCGGGAGGGCCAGAGACCCAGTACTTC | CASSSLAGGPETQYF
TRBJ2-7 | TRBV11-3 | NA | NA | TGTGCCAGCAGCCCGAGGGTATACGAGCAGTACTTC | CASSPRVYEQYF
TRBJ2-1 | TRBV28 | NA | NA | TGTGCCAGCAGTCCACCTAGAGTCGTTGAGCAGTTCTTC | CASSPPRVVEQFF
TRBJ1-1 | TRBV7-9 | NA | NA | TGTGCCAGCAGCTTAGTGATATCGGGCACTGAAGCTTTCTTT | CASSLVISGTEAFF
TRBJ1-1 | TRBV6-5 | NA | NA | TGTGCCAGCAGTTATAGGGGGTACACTGAAGCTTTCTTT | CASSYRGYTEAFF
TRBJ2-7 | TRBV27 | NA | TRBD2 | TGTGCCAGCAGTTTATCACTAGCGGGAGGGCACGAGCAGTACTTC | CASSLSLAGGHEQYF
TRBJ2-7 | TRBV18 | NA | TRBD1 | TGTGCCAGCTCACCACGGGACAGGGACTACGAGCAGTACTTC | CASSPRDRDYEQYF
TRBJ2-7 | TRBV25-1 | once | TRBD2 | TGTGCCAGCAGTGTCCTAGCGGGGCGAACCTCCTACGAGCAGTACTTC | CASSVLAGRTSYEQYF
TRBJ2-3 | TRBV5-4 | NA | TRBD2 | TGTGCCAGCAGCTCAATCGGGACTAGTTGGTTTCGAGATACGCAGTATTTT | CASSSIGTSWFRDTQYF